This T cell receptor beta chain was obtained from a study of shared clonotypes between healthy human individuals. Clones were sequenced by immunoSEQ multiplex PCR, and TCRdb holds only the in-frame ones, with some missing. The table includes about 460,000 clones, 70% to 80% detected once. Material for sequencing was PBMCs. The sequence was collected from a woman between 35 and 50 years old in good health. Some clones in this sample may be carry-over from other donors' samples.

This CDR3 reads CASSDGAGGTDTQYF. The CDR3 nucleotides read TGTGCCAGCAGTGATGGGGCGGGAGGCACAGATACGCAGTATTTT. J is TRBJ2-3 and V is TRBV6-4, with TRBD2 identical over 7 bases. The CDR3 loop spans 15 amino acids. After removal of 3 bases from V and 1 base from J, the junction contained 4 bases not matched to a gene. Germline V gene lookup returns CDR1 MRHNA and CDR2 SNTAGT.